Listed here are 9 T cell receptor beta chains from one sample, sequenced in a study of T cell responses to AZD1222 COVID-19 vaccine. Sequenced by immunoSEQ multiplex PCR; TCRdb stores in-frame clones only, minus some. The table lists 90,000 to 100,000 clones, around nine tenths of them singletons. Sample: peripheral blood, taken 28 days after the second AZD1222 dose. These receptors all stem from an adult who received the AZD1222 COVID-19 vaccine.

The chain recombines TRBV2 with TRBJ1-2, with 8 bases identical to TRBD1. The length of the CDR3 is 15 residues. In germline, CDR1 is SNHLY, CDR2 FYNNEI. The V segment lost 9 bases and the J segment 4 bases; nucleotides outside the gene matches: 13. CDR3 sequence (DNA): TGTGCCAGTACTATGCAGGGGGCTAGTGGCTATGGCTACACCTTC. This translates into CASTMQGASGYGYTF.

The genes are TRBV6-1 and TRBJ1-2; 8 bases match TRBD1. V lost 2 bases, J lost 8 bases, and 4 bases stayed unmatched. The CDR3 runs to 13 residues. CDR1 is MNHNS, CDR2 SASEGT, per germline. The CDR3 DNA reads TGTGCCAGCAGTGAACACAGGGGGGAAGGCTACACCTTC. Translation gives CASSEHRGEGYTF.

CDR3 nucleotide sequence: TGTGCCAGCAGCGTAGAACAGGACAACTATGGCTACACCTTC. This sequence encodes CASSVEQDNYGYTF. This chain uses TRBV9 with TRBJ1-2, with D possibly being TRBD1 (5 bases). Trimming stripped 0 bases from V and 2 bases from J, with 8 bases between. This CDR3 is built from 14 residues. Germline CDR1 is SGDLS and CDR2 is YYNGEE.

The chain carries TRBV3-1 (or the pseudogene TRBV3-2) and TRBJ2-5; D perhaps matches TRBD2 (6 bases). Looked up from germline, CDR1 is LGHDT and CDR2 is YNNKEL (reference sequence). Trimming left V 2 bases short and J 5 bases short, with 18 bases between. This CDR3 is built from 16 residues. The DNA for the CDR3 is TGTGCCAGCAGCCAATTCAACCCGGGAGTAACGGAGACCCAGTACTTC. Amino acids: CASSQFNPGVTETQYF.

The rearrangement joins TRBV2 to TRBJ2-7; TRBD1 matches 11 bases. Germline V lookup: CDR1 SNHLY, CDR2 FYNNEI. With V trimmed by 7 bases and J by 6 bases, 11 bases remained unmatched. The CDR3 runs to 15 residues. CDR3 DNA: TGTGCCAGCACCGGAGAAGCCGGACAGGGGGCCGAGCAGTACTTC. Protein: CASTGEAGQGAEQYF.

The count of this clone is one. The V and J genes are TRBV4-2 and TRBJ2-3; D is uncertain. There are 13 residues in the CDR3. V dropped 4 bases and J dropped 0 bases, with 5 bases sitting between them. In germline, CDR1 is LGHNA, CDR2 YNFKEQ. In DNA, the CDR3 is TGTGCCAGCAGCCCAGTGAGCACAGATACGCAGTATTTT. This sequence encodes CASSPVSTDTQYF.

This clone was seen only a few times. The CDR3 sequence: CAWSVGGPTEAFF. The CDR3, as DNA: TGTGCCTGGAGTGTGGGGGGACCCACTGAAGCTTTCTTT. This chain uses TRBV30 with TRBJ1-1, with a weak D call TRBD1 (5 bases). Deletions cut 0 bases from V and 4 bases from J, with 9 bases between. The CDR3 has 13 residues. Germline V CDR1 and CDR2: GTSNPN, SVGIG (reference sequence).

V and J are TRBV10-2 and TRBJ1-5; weak D call: TRBD1 (6 bases). V lost 6 bases, J lost 10 bases, and 16 bases lay in between. This CDR3 is built from 13 residues. Germline V gene sequence: CDR1 WSHSY, CDR2 SAAADI. The CDR3 reads CASRDLVQGPQHF. CDR3 nucleotides: TGCGCCAGCAGGGACCTAGTACAGGGTCCCCAGCATTTT.

This clone was found once. The CDR3 DNA follows: TGCGCCAGCAGCCTGGGACAGGGAGTGACCGGGGAGCTGTTTTTT. This codes for CASSLGQGVTGELFF. This rearrangement joins TRBV4-1 to TRBJ2-2, with 9 bases aligning to TRBD1. In germline, CDR1 is MGHRA, CDR2 YSYEKL. There are 15 residues in the CDR3. The trim removed 4 bases at V and 5 bases at J, leaving 5 bases unmatched.